Below, 12 T cell receptor beta chains from the same sample are listed, as sequenced in a study of identical twins. One entry per CDR3 protein results from TCRdb running MiXCR on the 5' RACE reads. This table holds about 920,000 distinct CDR3 sequences, 12% found once. These same data were also listed under a study on yellow fever vaccine responses in identical twins.

Material for sequencing was PBMCs. The origin of the receptors is a woman aged 18-29 years in good health.

This clonotype was observed a few times. The chain links TRBV28 to TRBJ2-4; the D gene is possibly TRBD1 (6 bases). Germline assignment: CDR1 MDHEN and CDR2 SYDVKM. There are 12 residues in the CDR3. The V end lost 6 bases, the J end lost 10 bases, and 13 bases lay between the germline ends. The CDR3 here is CASSDRQGIQYF. In DNA, the CDR3 is TGTGCCAGCAGCGACCGCCAGGGGATTCAGTACTTC.

The genes are TRBV2 and TRBJ2-7; 7 bases fit TRBD2. This CDR3 region has 13 residues. The V and J ends lost 7 bases and 5 bases, in that order; junction bases with no gene match: 8. Germline values: CDR1 SNHLY, CDR2 FYNNEI. CDR3: CASTARETHEQYF. DNA of the CDR3: TGTGCCAGCACTGCGCGGGAGACCCACGAGCAGTACTTC.

This clonotype was counted between two and nine times. The chain employs TRBV4-1 and TRBJ2-5; D gene unclear. Germline V gene lookup returns CDR1 MGHRA and CDR2 YSYEKL. The CDR3 loop spans 13 amino acids. V lost 2 bases and J 5 bases, leaving 9 bases between the germline ends. This CDR3 reads CASSQWSGETQYF. The CDR3 bases are TGCGCCAGCAGCCAATGGTCAGGCGAGACCCAGTACTTC.

The genes are TRBV24-1 and TRBJ2-5; 11 bases line up with TRBD2. The germline V gene has CDR1 KGHDR and CDR2 SFDVKD. CDR3 length: 19 residues. J was trimmed by 4 bases and V by 1 base; bases with no gene match: 13. This chain's CDR3 is CATSDFLGLAGGRVETQYF. CDR3 DNA: TGTGCCACCAGTGATTTTTTGGGTCTAGCGGGAGGAAGGGTAGAGACCCAGTACTTC.

This clonotype was picked up a small number of times. The chain couples TRBV2 to TRBJ2-5; D remains ambiguous. The germline V gene encodes CDR1 SNHLY and CDR2 FYNNEI. The CDR3 consists of 11 residues. Trimming stripped 7 bases from V and 5 bases from J, with 8 bases between. The CDR3 nucleotides read TGTGCCAGCACCATTGCGGAGACCCAGTACTTC. Protein: CASTIAETQYF. Full variable domain (rest looked up from reference TRBV2 and TRBJ2-5): EPEVTQTPSHQVTQMGQEVILRCVPISNHLYFYWYRQILGQKVEFLVSFYNNEISEKSEIFDDQFSVERPDGSNFTLKIRSTKLEDSAMYFCASTIAETQYFGPGTRLLVL.

This chain links TRBV2 with TRBJ2-1; either TRBD1 or TRBD2 may fit D (5 bases each). CDR1 SNHLY and CDR2 FYNNEI come from the germline V gene. CDR3 size: 13 residues. V was pared by 7 bases and J by 3 bases, with 10 bases between. CDR3 sequence reads: CASTRDVYNEQFF. The DNA of the CDR3 is TGTGCCAGCACAAGGGACGTCTACAATGAGCAGTTCTTC.

This clonotype was seen a handful of times. The chain is built from TRBV5-1 and TRBJ2-7, with no clear D. The length of the CDR3 is 13 residues. In germline, CDR1 is SGHRS, CDR2 YFSETQ. Trimming removed 0 bases at V and 3 bases at J, with 7 bases between. CDR3 bases: TGCGCCAGCAGCTTGGAACACGGCTACGAGCAGTACTTC. It is translated as CASSLEHGYEQYF.

This clonotype was observed a few times. The chain joins TRBV5-1 to TRBJ2-5; 10 bases are a match to TRBD2. CDR3 length: 18 amino acids. V lost 1 base and J lost 3; bases outside the gene matches: 12. Germline V gene sequence: CDR1 SGHRS, CDR2 YFSETQ. The CDR3 protein is CASSLSLAGAGGEETQYF. As DNA, the CDR3 is TGCGCCAGCAGCTTGTCGCTAGCGGGAGCGGGAGGAGAAGAGACCCAGTACTTC.

The V and J genes are TRBV6-1 and TRBJ2-1; 7 bases match TRBD1. Germline V gene sequence: CDR1 MNHNS, CDR2 SASEGT. There are 13 residues in the CDR3. Losses at the gene ends were 6 bases for V and 6 bases for J; bases not matched to a gene: 5. The CDR3 nucleotides read TGTGCCAGCAGCCGGGACAGCTCCAATGAGCAGTTCTTC. Protein product: CASSRDSSNEQFF.

This clonotype was counted many times. V gene TRBV3-1 combines with J gene TRBJ2-1; 10 bases map to TRBD2. V shed 4 bases and J 6 bases; nucleotides not matched to a gene: 6. This CDR3 spans 15 amino acids. Germline V gene sequence: CDR1 LGHDT, CDR2 YNNKEL (reference sequence). The CDR3 sequence is CASSLSSGGTNEQFF. CDR3 nucleotide sequence: TGTGCCAGCAGCCTTTCTAGCGGGGGCACCAATGAGCAGTTCTTC.

This clonotype was detected a few times. The junction departs from germline at one end; a sequencing error may be responsible. This chain joins TRBV3-1 and TRBJ2-2; 11 bases fit TRBD2. Germline V gives CDR1 LGHDT, CDR2 YNNKEL (reference sequence). This CDR3 spans 18 amino acids. In nucleotides, the CDR3 is TGTGCCTGCAGTCCGCGACTAGCGGGGTCCGCGGGCACCGGGGAGCTGTTTTTT. Its translation is CACSPRLAGSAGTGELFF.

This chain connects TRBV10-1 to TRBJ2-2; 7 bases are shared with TRBD1. From germline, CDR1 is WNHNN and CDR2 SYGVQD (reference sequence). V shed 8 bases, J shed 5 bases, and the junction held 8 bases outside the gene matches. The CDR3 length is 14 residues. This CDR3 reads CASSPGQRTGELFF. The CDR3 DNA reads as TGCGCCAGCTCACCGGGACAGAGGACCGGGGAGCTGTTTTTT.